Below, 28 T cell receptor beta chains from the same sample are listed, as sequenced in a study of T cell responses to AZD1222 COVID-19 vaccine. Profiled with immunoSEQ multiplex PCR; TCRdb holds only in-frame clones, not every one. The sample lists around 120,000 clones, 85% to 95% seen once, with 4% to 6% in the top ten. The starting material was peripheral blood, obtained 28 days after the second AZD1222 dose. The receptors stem from an adult who received the AZD1222 COVID-19 vaccine.

The chain joins TRBV4-1 to TRBJ2-3, with D unclear. V shed 0 bases and J shed 7 bases, with 8 bases lying between them. Germline loops: CDR1 MGHRA, CDR2 YSYEKL. This CDR3 comprises 13 residues. The CDR3 region is CASSQDSQYTQYF. For the CDR3, the DNA is TGCGCCAGCAGCCAAGATAGTCAATATACGCAGTATTTT.

The chain is built from TRBV3-1 (or the pseudogene TRBV3-2) and TRBJ2-1; TRBD2 matches at 9 bases. Germline assignment: CDR1 LGHDT and CDR2 YNNKEL (reference sequence). V was clipped by 4 bases and J by 5 bases; unmatched bases: 9. This CDR3 region has 16 residues. For the CDR3, the DNA is TGTGCCAGCAGCCTTACCGGGACTAGCCCTAACAATGAGCAGTTCTTC. It yields the protein CASSLTGTSPNNEQFF.

This chain links TRBV4-1 with TRBJ1-4; D gene unclear. This CDR3 comprises 14 residues. The ends were cut back, 6 bases at V and 8 bases at J, with 16 bases in the middle. Germline V CDR1 and CDR2: MGHRA, YSYEKL. CDR3 bases: TGCGCCAGCAGTCCCGGGAGGGTCGGCGAAAAACTGTTTTTT. It specifies CASSPGRVGEKLFF.

This rearrangement joins TRBV9 to TRBJ2-3; 10 bases line up with TRBD2. V lost 4 bases to trimming and J lost 6 bases; unmatched junction nucleotides: 11. The CDR3 contains 16 residues. Germline V CDR1 and CDR2: SGDLS, YYNGEE. The CDR3 DNA follows: TGTGCCAGCAGCACCCGAGCGGGGGGGCCTTCTGATACGCAGTATTTT. Protein product: CASSTRAGGPSDTQYF.

The rearrangement uses TRBV7-2 and TRBJ1-6; D is uncertain. Germline V CDR1 and CDR2: SGHTA, FQGNSA. The CDR3 sequence is 14 residues long. Trimming took off 6 bases at V and 8 bases at J, with 14 bases between the two ends. The CDR3, as DNA: TGTGCCAGCAGTATTGGAGCCGGGGATTCACCCCTCCACTTT. The encoded protein is CASSIGAGDSPLHF.

The rearrangement joins TRBV27 to TRBJ2-3; TRBD2 matches 13 bases. Trimming at V came to 6 bases and at J to 9 bases, leaving 12 bases not matched to a gene. The CDR3 contains 16 residues. The germline V gene has CDR1 MNHEY and CDR2 SMNVEV (reference sequence). The CDR3 nucleotides read TGTGCCAGCAGCCCCGAACGACTAGCGGGGGGTTCCACGCAGTATTTT. Encoded protein: CASSPERLAGGSTQYF.

This clone was recorded only once. The chain carries TRBV6-2 or TRBV6-3 and TRBJ2-7; D unresolved. V was pared by 6 bases and J by 6 bases, with 21 bases between. The CDR3 loop spans 15 amino acids. Per the germline V gene, CDR1 is MNHEY and CDR2 is SVGEGT. This chain's CDR3 is CASSPSGNPPREQYF. The CDR3 DNA reads TGTGCCAGCAGCCCTTCAGGTAACCCCCCTCGCGAGCAGTACTTC.

The rearrangement links TRBV3-1 (or the pseudogene TRBV3-2) to TRBJ2-4; 7 nucleotides match TRBD1. The germline CDR1 and CDR2 sequences are LGHDT and YNNKEL (reference sequence). The J segment lost 8 bases and the V segment lost 9 bases, leaving 7 bases of the junction unmatched. The CDR3 has 12 residues. CDR3 protein: CARDRARDIQYF. The CDR3 bases are TGTGCCAGAGACAGGGCTAGGGACATTCAGTACTTC.

This rearrangement joins TRBV5-6 to TRBJ2-7, with D uncertain. Germline V gene lookup returns CDR1 SGHDT and CDR2 YYEEEE. The CDR3 covers 14 residues. Deletions cut 4 bases from V and 3 bases from J, with 14 bases between. CDR3 region: CASSLKPPDYEQYF. The CDR3 bases are TGTGCCAGCAGCCTAAAACCCCCGGACTACGAGCAGTACTTC.

In the case of this clone: Distinct nucleotide sequences in the sample also encode this CDR3. J is TRBJ2-7 and V is TRBV6-2 or TRBV6-3; tentatively, D is TRBD1 (5 bases). The germline V and J ends were trimmed by 5 bases and 6 bases, with 8 bases remaining between them. The CDR3 consists of 11 residues. Germline V gives CDR1 MNHEY, CDR2 SVGEGT. In nucleotides, the CDR3 is TGTGCCAGCAGTCAGGGAAGCGAGCAGTACTTC. It specifies CASSQGSEQYF.

The J gene is TRBJ1-1, the V gene TRBV4-1; the D is unclear. Looked up from germline, CDR1 is MGHRA and CDR2 is YSYEKL. Trimming pared 1 base from V and 0 bases from J, leaving 6 bases between. The length of the CDR3 is 14 residues. The CDR3 coding sequence is TGCGCCAGCAGCCAAGGGTACATGAACACTGAAGCTTTCTTT. This translates into CASSQGYMNTEAFF.

The chain employs TRBV19 and TRBJ1-2, with TRBD1 identical over 8 bases. With 8 bases clipped from V and 7 bases from J, the junction kept 9 bases outside the gene matches. CDR1 and CDR2 from the germline V gene are LNHDA and SQIVND (reference sequence). The CDR3 runs to 13 residues. CDR3 sequence (DNA): TGTGCCAGTCAGGCAGGGGGCGCGGGTGGCTACACCTTC. It translates to CASQAGGAGGYTF.

The chain uses TRBV7-2 and TRBJ1-5; possible D gene TRBD1, 5 bases. Trimming removed 3 bases at V and 13 bases at J, with 13 bases between. The germline gives CDR1 SGHTA, CDR2 FQGNSA. The CDR3 loop spans 12 amino acids. CDR3 residues: CASSLHRGTQHF. CDR3 DNA: TGTGCCAGCAGCTTGCACCGCGGGACTCAGCATTTT.

The CDR3 spells CAISGPHQGTEAFF. CDR3 DNA sequence: TGTGCCATCAGTGGCCCCCACCAAGGCACTGAAGCTTTCTTT. The rearrangement links TRBV10-3 to TRBJ1-1, with D unclear. Germline V gene sequence: CDR1 ENHRY, CDR2 SYGVKD. The CDR3 is made up of 14 amino acids. V dropped 4 bases and J dropped 4 bases, with 13 bases sitting between them.

The chain recombines TRBV4-1 with TRBJ2-3; 7 bases map to TRBD2. CDR1 and CDR2 from the germline V gene are MGHRA and YSYEKL. Losses at the gene ends were 3 bases for V and 0 bases for J; bases not matched to a gene: 6. CDR3 length equals 16 residues. CDR3 sequence (DNA): TGCGCCAGCAGCCACAGACTAGCTACTAGCACAGATACGCAGTATTTT. As protein: CASSHRLATSTDTQYF.

The chain is built from TRBV6-2 or TRBV6-3 and TRBJ1-3, with unresolved D. Trimming cost V 4 bases and J 0 bases, with 7 bases left between them. The CDR3 has 14 amino acids. Looked up from germline, CDR1 is MNHEY and CDR2 is SVGEGT. CDR3 loop: CASSSGLSGNTIYF. The CDR3 DNA reads TGTGCCAGCAGTTCCGGCCTCTCTGGAAACACCATATATTTT.

The V and J genes are TRBV4-3 and TRBJ1-1; D is ambiguous. Trimming took off 0 bases at V and 4 bases at J, with 12 bases between the two ends. The CDR3 is 15 amino acids. From germline, CDR1 is LGHNA and CDR2 YSLEER. CDR3 in DNA: TGCGCCAGCAGCCAAGATGGCCACCTGGGCACTGAAGCTTTCTTT. It encodes CASSQDGHLGTEAFF.

The V gene is TRBV18, the J gene TRBJ2-1; TRBD2 aligns across 10 bases. Germline CDR1 is KGHSH and CDR2 is LQKENI. The CDR3 sequence is 17 residues long. The V segment lost 0 bases and the J segment 5 bases; nucleotides outside the gene matches: 7. CDR3 residues: CASSPPVAGGLNNEQFF. CDR3 bases: TGTGCCAGCTCACCACCGGTAGCGGGGGGTCTTAACAATGAGCAGTTCTTC. Looking up the rest from reference TRBV18 and TRBJ2-1 gives the full variable domain: NAGVMQNPRHLVRRRGQEARLRCSPMKGHSHVYWYRQLPEEGLKFMVYLQKENIIDESGMPKERFSAEFPKEGPSILRIQQVVRGDSAAYFCASSPPVAGGLNNEQFFGPGTRLTVL.

The chain links TRBV6-2 or TRBV6-3 to TRBJ2-5, with D hard to call. The V gene's germline CDR1 is MNHEY and CDR2 SVGEGT. The CDR3 contains 14 residues. V was clipped by 4 bases and J by 2 bases, with 11 bases between them. DNA for the CDR3: TGTGCCAGCAGTTCCTGGGCGGAGCAAGAGACCCAGTACTTC. It specifies CASSSWAEQETQYF.

The CDR3, as DNA: TGTGCCAGCAGCTTCCGCACAGGGACGGAAACCTACGGCTACACCTTC. This translates into CASSFRTGTETYGYTF. The chain combines TRBV7-9 with TRBJ1-2; a weak D match, TRBD1 (6 bases). The CDR3 contains 16 residues. With 3 bases removed from V and 8 bases from J, the gap between germline ends came to 22 bases. Germline V gene data show CDR1 as SEHNR and CDR2 as FQNEAQ (reference sequence).

V and J are TRBV7-2 and TRBJ1-3; the D gene is possibly TRBD1 (5 bases). Trimming left V 2 bases short and J 3 bases short, with 17 bases between. The germline gives CDR1 SGHTA, CDR2 FQGNSA. The length of the CDR3 is 17 residues. CDR3 sequence reads: CASSLKRQGEFGNTIYF. DNA for the CDR3: TGTGCCAGCAGCTTAAAAAGACAAGGGGAATTTGGAAACACCATATATTTT.

The V gene is TRBV18, the J gene TRBJ1-4, with a possible D match to TRBD1 (6 bases). Trimming cost V 4 bases and J 5 bases, with 14 bases left between them. This CDR3 has 15 residues. Germline CDR1 KGHSH, CDR2 LQKENI. Written as DNA, the CDR3 is TGTGCCAGCTCACGGGGAACAGGGTCAAATGAAAAACTGTTTTTT. As protein: CASSRGTGSNEKLFF.

The chain has TRBV5-1 and TRBJ2-1, with TRBD2 matching over 7 bases. The CDR3 runs 16 residues. Unmatched junction bases numbered 3, after V lost 0 bases and J lost 0 bases. Per germline, CDR1 SGHRS and CDR2 YFSETQ. CDR3 sequence reads: CASSLAGGSSYNEQFF. DNA of the CDR3: TGCGCCAGCAGCTTGGCGGGGGGTAGCTCCTACAATGAGCAGTTCTTC.

In this sample, this clone turned up once. The chain has TRBV5-1 and TRBJ2-1; 8 positions agree with TRBD2. The CDR3 runs 15 residues. Germline V CDR1 and CDR2: SGHRS, YFSETQ. Germline trimming cut 4 bases from V and 4 bases from J; bases unmatched to any gene: 7. The CDR3 loop is CASSRSGGEYNEQFF. CDR3 DNA sequence: TGCGCCAGCAGCCGCAGCGGGGGAGAGTACAATGAGCAGTTCTTC.

This chain uses TRBV28 with TRBJ2-7; a weak D match, TRBD2 (5 bases). V lost 2 bases to trimming and J lost 3 bases, with 14 bases between them. This CDR3 contains 15 residues. Germline assignment: CDR1 MDHEN and CDR2 SYDVKM. The CDR3 sequence: CASSLRSGSNYEQYF. The CDR3, as DNA: TGTGCCAGCAGTTTAAGAAGTGGGAGTAACTACGAGCAGTACTTC.

This sequence joins TRBV4-1 and TRBJ1-2, with 7 bases fitting TRBD1. This CDR3 spans 15 amino acids. Germline lookup yields CDR1 MGHRA and CDR2 YSYEKL. After removal of 3 bases from V and 4 bases from J, the junction contained 8 bases not matched to a gene. Here the CDR3 reads CASSHGRDSLYGYTF. For the CDR3, the DNA is TGCGCCAGCAGCCATGGGCGGGACAGCCTCTATGGCTACACCTTC.

V is TRBV20-1 and J is TRBJ1-2; D unclear. This CDR3 comprises 11 residues. The germline CDR1 and CDR2 sequences are DFQATT and SNEGSKA (reference sequence). Trimming left V 3 bases short and J 4 bases short, with 6 bases between. CDR3 sequence (DNA): TGCAGTGCTAGTGGCAGCTATGGCTACACCTTC. This sequence encodes CSASGSYGYTF.

The chain joins TRBV30 to TRBJ2-3, with TRBD1 identical over 9 bases. The ends lost 6 bases at V and 5 bases at J; junction bases unmatched: 6. There are 13 residues in the CDR3. CDR1 is GTSNPN, CDR2 SVGIG, per germline (reference sequence). CDR3 protein: CACPGQGVDTQYF. DNA of the CDR3: TGTGCCTGCCCGGGACAGGGCGTAGATACGCAGTATTTT.